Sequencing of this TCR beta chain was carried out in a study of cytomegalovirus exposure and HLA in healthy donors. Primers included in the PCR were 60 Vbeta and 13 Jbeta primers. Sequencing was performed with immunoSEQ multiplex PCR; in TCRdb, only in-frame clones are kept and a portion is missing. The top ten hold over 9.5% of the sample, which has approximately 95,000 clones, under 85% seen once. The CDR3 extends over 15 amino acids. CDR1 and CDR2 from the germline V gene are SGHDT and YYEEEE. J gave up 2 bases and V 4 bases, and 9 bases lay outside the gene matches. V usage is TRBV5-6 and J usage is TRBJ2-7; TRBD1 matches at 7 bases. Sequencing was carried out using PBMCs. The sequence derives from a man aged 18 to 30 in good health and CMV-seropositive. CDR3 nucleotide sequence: TGTGCCAGCAGCCTAAATTCGGGACAGACCTACGAGCAGTACTTC. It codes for CASSLNSGQTYEQYF.